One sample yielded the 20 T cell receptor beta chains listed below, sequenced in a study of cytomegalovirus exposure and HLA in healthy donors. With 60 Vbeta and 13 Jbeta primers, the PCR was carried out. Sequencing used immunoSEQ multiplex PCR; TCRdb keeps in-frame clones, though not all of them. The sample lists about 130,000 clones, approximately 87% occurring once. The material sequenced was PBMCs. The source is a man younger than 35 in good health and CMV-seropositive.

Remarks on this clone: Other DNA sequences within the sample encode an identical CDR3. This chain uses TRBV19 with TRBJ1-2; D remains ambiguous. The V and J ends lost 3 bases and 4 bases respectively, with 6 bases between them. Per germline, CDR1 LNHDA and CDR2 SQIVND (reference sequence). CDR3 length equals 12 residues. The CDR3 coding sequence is TGTGCCAGTAGTATGAGTGGCTATGGCTACACCTTC. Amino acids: CASSMSGYGYTF.

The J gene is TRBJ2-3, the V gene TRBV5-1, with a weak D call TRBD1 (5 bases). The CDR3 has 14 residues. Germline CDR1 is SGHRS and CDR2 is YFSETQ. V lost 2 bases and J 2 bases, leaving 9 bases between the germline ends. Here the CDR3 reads CASSFDRFTDTQYF. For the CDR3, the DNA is TGCGCCAGCAGCTTCGACAGATTCACAGATACGCAGTATTTT.

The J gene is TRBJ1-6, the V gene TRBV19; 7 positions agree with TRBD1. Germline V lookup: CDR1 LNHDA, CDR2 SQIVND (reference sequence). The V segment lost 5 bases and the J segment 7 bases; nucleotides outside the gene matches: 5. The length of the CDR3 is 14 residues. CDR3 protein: CASSPGQKNSPLHF. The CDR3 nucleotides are TGTGCCAGTAGTCCGGGACAGAAAAATTCACCCCTCCACTTT.

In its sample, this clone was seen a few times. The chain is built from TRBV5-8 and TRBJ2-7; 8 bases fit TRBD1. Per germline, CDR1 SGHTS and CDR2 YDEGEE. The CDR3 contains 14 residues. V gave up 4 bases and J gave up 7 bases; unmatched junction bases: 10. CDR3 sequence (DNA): TGTGCCAGCAGCCCTTGGCCCCAGGGGGCAGAGCAGTACTTC. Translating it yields CASSPWPQGAEQYF.

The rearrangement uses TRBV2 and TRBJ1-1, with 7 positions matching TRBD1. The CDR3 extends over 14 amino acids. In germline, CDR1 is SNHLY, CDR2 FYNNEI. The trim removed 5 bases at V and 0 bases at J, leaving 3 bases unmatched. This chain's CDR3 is CASSFRGVNTEAFF. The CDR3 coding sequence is TGTGCCAGCAGTTTCAGGGGGGTGAACACTGAAGCTTTCTTT.

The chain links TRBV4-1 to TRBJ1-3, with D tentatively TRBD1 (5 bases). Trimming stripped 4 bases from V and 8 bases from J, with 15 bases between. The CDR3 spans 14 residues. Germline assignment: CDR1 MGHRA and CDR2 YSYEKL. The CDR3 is CASSRGAPGDTIYF. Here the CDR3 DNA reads TGCGCCAGCAGCCGCGGGGCACCCGGAGACACCATATATTTT.

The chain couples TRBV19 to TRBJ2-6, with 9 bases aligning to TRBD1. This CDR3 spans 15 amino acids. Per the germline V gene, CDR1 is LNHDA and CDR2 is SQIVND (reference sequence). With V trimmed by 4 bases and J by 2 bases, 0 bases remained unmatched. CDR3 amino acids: CASSRDRAGANVLTF. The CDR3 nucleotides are TGTGCCAGTAGTAGGGACAGGGCTGGGGCCAACGTCCTGACTTTC.

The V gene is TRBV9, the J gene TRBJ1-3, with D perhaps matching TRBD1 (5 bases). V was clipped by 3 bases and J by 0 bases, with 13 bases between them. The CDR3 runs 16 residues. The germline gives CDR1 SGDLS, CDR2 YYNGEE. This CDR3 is CASSGGLGPSGNTIYF. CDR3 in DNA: TGTGCCAGCAGCGGTGGTCTGGGGCCCTCTGGAAACACCATATATTTT.

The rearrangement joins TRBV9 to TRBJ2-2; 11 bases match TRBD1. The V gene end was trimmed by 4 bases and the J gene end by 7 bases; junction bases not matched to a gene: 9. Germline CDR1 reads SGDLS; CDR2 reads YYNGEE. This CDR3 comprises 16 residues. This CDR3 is CASSYPPGQGDGELFF. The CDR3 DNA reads TGTGCCAGCAGCTATCCTCCGGGACAGGGGGACGGGGAGCTGTTTTTT.

The CDR3 nucleotides read TGTGCCAGCAGCTTGGGAGACAGACTGAATCAGCCCCAGCATTTT. Protein: CASSLGDRLNQPQHF. J is TRBJ1-5 and V is TRBV5-6; a weak D match, TRBD1 (5 bases). Trimming pared 0 bases from V and 4 bases from J, leaving 11 bases between. Germline V gene sequence: CDR1 SGHDT, CDR2 YYEEEE. The CDR3 covers 15 residues.

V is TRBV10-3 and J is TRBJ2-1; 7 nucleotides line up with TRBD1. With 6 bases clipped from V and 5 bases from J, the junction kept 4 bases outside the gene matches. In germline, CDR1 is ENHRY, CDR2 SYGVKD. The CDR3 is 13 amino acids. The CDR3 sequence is CAIRGTADNEQFF. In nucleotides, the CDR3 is TGTGCCATCAGAGGGACAGCTGACAATGAGCAGTTCTTC.

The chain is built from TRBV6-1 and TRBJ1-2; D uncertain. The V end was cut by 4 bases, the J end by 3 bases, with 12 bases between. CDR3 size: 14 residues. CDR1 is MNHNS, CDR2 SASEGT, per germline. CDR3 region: CASSGAGYYYGYTF. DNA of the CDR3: TGTGCCAGCAGTGGGGCGGGGTATTACTATGGCTACACCTTC.

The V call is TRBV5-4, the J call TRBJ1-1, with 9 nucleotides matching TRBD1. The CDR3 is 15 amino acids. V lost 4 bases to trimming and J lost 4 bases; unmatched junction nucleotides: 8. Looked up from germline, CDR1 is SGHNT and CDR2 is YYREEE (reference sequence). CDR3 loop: CASSAPGQGITEAFF. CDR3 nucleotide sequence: TGTGCCAGCAGCGCCCCGGGACAGGGTATCACTGAAGCTTTCTTT. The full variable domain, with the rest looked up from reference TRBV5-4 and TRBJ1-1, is ETGVTQSPTHLIKTRGQQVTLRCSSQSGHNTVSWYQQALGQGPQFIFQYYREEENGRGNFPPRFSGLQFPNYSSELNVNALELDDSALYLCASSAPGQGITEAFFGQGTRLTVV.

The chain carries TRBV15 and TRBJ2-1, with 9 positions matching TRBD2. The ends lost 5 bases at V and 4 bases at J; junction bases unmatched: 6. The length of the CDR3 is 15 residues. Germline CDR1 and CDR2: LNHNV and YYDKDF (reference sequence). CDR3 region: CATSPRGLAYNEQFF. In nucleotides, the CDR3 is TGTGCCACCAGCCCCCGCGGACTAGCGTACAATGAGCAGTTCTTC.

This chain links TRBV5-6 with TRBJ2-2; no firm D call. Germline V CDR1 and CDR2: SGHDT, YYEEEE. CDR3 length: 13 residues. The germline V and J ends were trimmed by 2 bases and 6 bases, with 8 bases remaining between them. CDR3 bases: TGTGCCAGCAGCTTCCCTACGGCCGGGGAGCTGTTTTTT. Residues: CASSFPTAGELFF.

CDR3 protein: CASRPGQGNYGYTF. CDR3 DNA sequence: TGTGCCAGCAGGCCCGGACAGGGTAACTATGGCTACACCTTC. The chain couples TRBV2 to TRBJ1-2, with 8 bases identical to TRBD1. This CDR3 spans 14 amino acids. The junction had 4 bases not matched to a gene; V was cut back by 6 bases and J by 1 base. Germline V gives CDR1 SNHLY, CDR2 FYNNEI. Drawing the rest from reference TRBV2 and TRBJ1-2, the complete variable domain is EPEVTQTPSHQVTQMGQEVILRCVPISNHLYFYWYRQILGQKVEFLVSFYNNEISEKSEIFDDQFSVERPDGSNFTLKIRSTKLEDSAMYFCASRPGQGNYGYTFGSGTRLTVV.

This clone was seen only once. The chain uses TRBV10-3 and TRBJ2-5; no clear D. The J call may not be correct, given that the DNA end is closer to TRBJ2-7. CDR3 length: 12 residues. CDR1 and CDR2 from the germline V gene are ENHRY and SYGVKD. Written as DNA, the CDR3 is TGTGCCATCAGTGGGAACAGCTACGAGCAGTACTTC. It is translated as CAISGNSYEQYF.

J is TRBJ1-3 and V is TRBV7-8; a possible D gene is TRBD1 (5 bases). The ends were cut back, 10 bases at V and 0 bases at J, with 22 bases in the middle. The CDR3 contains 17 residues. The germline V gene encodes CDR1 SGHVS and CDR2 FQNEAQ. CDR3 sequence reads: CAIKQREQGNSGNTIYF. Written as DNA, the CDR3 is TGTGCCATCAAACAACGAGAGCAGGGTAACTCTGGAAACACCATATATTTT.

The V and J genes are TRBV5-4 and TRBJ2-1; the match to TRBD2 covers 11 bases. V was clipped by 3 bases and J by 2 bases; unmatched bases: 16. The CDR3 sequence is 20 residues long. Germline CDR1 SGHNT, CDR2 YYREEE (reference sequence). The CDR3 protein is CASSWGTGTSGPRPYNEQFF. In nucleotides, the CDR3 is TGTGCCAGCAGCTGGGGCACCGGGACTAGCGGTCCCAGGCCCTACAATGAGCAGTTCTTC.

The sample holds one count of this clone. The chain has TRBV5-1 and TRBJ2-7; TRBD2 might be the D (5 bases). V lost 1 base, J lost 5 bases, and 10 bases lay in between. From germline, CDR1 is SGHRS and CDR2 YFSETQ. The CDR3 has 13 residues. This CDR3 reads CASSLTGVHEQYF. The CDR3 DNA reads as TGCGCCAGCAGCTTGACCGGGGTCCACGAGCAGTACTTC.